The TCR beta chain under discussion was sequenced for a study of T cell responses to AZD1222 COVID-19 vaccine. Study-level findings and limits: Once two AZD1222 doses were given, Spike-specific TCR breadth and depth went up. Without day 14 samples, only post-peak T cell repertoires were studied. Vaccine-associated CD4 TCRs spanned spike, dominant at 160-218 and 743-854.

The table came from immunoSEQ multiplex PCR; TCRdb's copy has only in-frame clones and leaves some out. The sample has some 200,000 clones; approximately 91% are singletons. As for this clone: Its specificity is not known.

V lost 5 bases and J 5 bases, leaving 12 bases between the germline ends. The CDR3 runs 13 residues. Germline values: CDR1 LNHDA, CDR2 SQIVND (reference sequence). This receptor was obtained from an adult who received the AZD1222 COVID-19 vaccine. The rearrangement uses TRBV19 and TRBJ1-1, with D perhaps TRBD1 (5 bases). Sequencing was performed on peripheral blood, taken 28 days after the second AZD1222 dose. Written as DNA, the CDR3 is TGTGCCAGTAGTGCCTCGGGGGGGACTGAAGCTTTCTTT. Its translation is CASSASGGTEAFF.